This TCR beta chain came from a study of OX40 agonist ivuxolimab in advanced cancers. CDR1 and CDR2 from the germline V gene are SGHTA and FQGTGA. V was pared by 1 base and J by 8 bases, with 5 bases between. This CDR3 contains 12 residues. This clone was found a few times. Only in-frame clones appear in the TCRdb table, and some are missing; sequencing was by immunoSEQ multiplex PCR. The sample yields some 20,000 clones, about 86% seen once. The clonotype comes from an adult with an advanced solid tumor such as melanoma, head and neck, liver or kidney cancer. The source was CD4+ or CD8+ T cells sorted from blood, collected in a trial of the OX40 agonist ivuxolimab. This chain links TRBV7-3 with TRBJ2-2; D remains ambiguous. CDR3 sequence reads: CASSLSGGELFF. CDR3 DNA: TGTGCCAGCAGCTTAAGCGGTGGGGAGCTGTTTTTT.